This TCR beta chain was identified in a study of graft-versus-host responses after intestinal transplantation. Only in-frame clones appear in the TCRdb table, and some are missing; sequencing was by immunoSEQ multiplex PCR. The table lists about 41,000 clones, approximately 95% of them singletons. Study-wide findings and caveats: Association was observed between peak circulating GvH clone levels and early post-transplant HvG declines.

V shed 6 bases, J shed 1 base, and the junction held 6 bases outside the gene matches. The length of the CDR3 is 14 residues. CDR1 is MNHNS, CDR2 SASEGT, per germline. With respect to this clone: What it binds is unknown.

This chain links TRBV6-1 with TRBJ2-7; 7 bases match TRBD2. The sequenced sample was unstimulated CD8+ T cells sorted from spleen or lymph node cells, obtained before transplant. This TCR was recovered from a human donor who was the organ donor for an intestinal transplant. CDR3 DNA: TGTGCCAGCAGGCCCCCGGGACTATCCTACGAGCAGTACTTC. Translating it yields CASRPPGLSYEQYF.